A single sample gave rise to the 19 T cell receptor beta chains below, sequenced in a study of cytomegalovirus exposure and HLA in healthy donors. This PCR relied on a set of 60 Vbeta primers and 13 Jbeta primers. The method was immunoSEQ multiplex PCR; TCRdb's version includes in-frame clones alone and lacks a portion of them. The table includes over 80,000 clones, about 69% detected once. Sequencing used PBMCs. The origin of the receptors is a woman aged 18-29 years in good health and CMV-seropositive.

This clone was observed a handful of times. In DNA, the CDR3 is TGCGCCACCTCCCCCACACCGAACACTGAAGCTTTCTTT. The encoded protein is CATSPTPNTEAFF. This chain joins TRBV10-2 and TRBJ1-1; D remains unclear. Trimming left V 10 bases short and J 1 base short, with 13 bases between. The CDR3 consists of 13 residues. Germline V lookup: CDR1 WSHSY, CDR2 SAAADI.

The J gene is TRBJ2-5, the V gene TRBV5-4; maybe TRBD2 (5 bases). Germline V gene lookup returns CDR1 SGHNT and CDR2 YYREEE (reference sequence). The CDR3 totals 13 residues. The V gene lost 0 bases and the J gene lost 4 bases, with 7 bases spanning the gap. The CDR3, as DNA: TGTGCCAGCAGCTTGGCACGGGGAGAGACCCAGTACTTC. It translates to CASSLARGETQYF.

This chain connects TRBV5-6 to TRBJ1-5, with 7 bases aligning to TRBD1. Per the germline V gene, CDR1 is SGHDT and CDR2 is YYEEEE. Unmatched junction bases numbered 12, after V lost 3 bases and J lost 3 bases. The CDR3 runs 17 residues. The CDR3 nucleotides read TGTGCCAGCAGCTCCCGGACAGGAGCTTTGATCAATCAGCCCCAGCATTTT. It specifies CASSSRTGALINQPQHF.

The sample holds many counts of this clone. The V gene is TRBV4-3, the J gene TRBJ2-3, with TRBD2 matching over 9 bases. The V gene's germline CDR1 is LGHNA and CDR2 YSLEER. The V segment lost 0 bases and the J segment 4 bases; nucleotides outside the gene matches: 11. This CDR3 comprises 18 residues. The CDR3 DNA follows: TGCGCCAGCAGCCAAGATATGAGCGGGGGGCTCCTCGCAGATACGCAGTATTTT. Amino acids: CASSQDMSGGLLADTQYF.

The gene calls are TRBV28 and TRBJ1-1, with TRBD1 as a possible D gene (5 bases). Trimming pared 8 bases from V and 4 bases from J, leaving 8 bases between. Germline CDR1 and CDR2: MDHEN and SYDVKM. The CDR3 spans 11 residues. The CDR3 coding sequence is TGTGCCAGCCAGGGCCCCACTGAAGCTTTCTTT. It specifies CASQGPTEAFF. Supplemented by reference TRBV28 and TRBJ1-1, the full variable domain reads DVKVTQSSRYLVKRTGEKVFLECVQDMDHENMFWYRQDPGLGLRLIYFSYDVKMKEKGDIPEGYSVSREKKERFSLILESASTNQTSMYLCASQGPTEAFFGQGTRLTVV.

This clone turned up a few times. The V gene is TRBV27, the J gene TRBJ1-5, with a weak D call TRBD1 (5 bases). Germline CDR1 reads MNHEY; CDR2 reads SMNVEV (reference sequence). The CDR3 extends over 15 amino acids. V lost 6 bases, J lost 2 bases, and 14 bases lay in between. CDR3 sequence reads: CASSSQGLGNQPQHF. The CDR3 DNA sequence: TGTGCCAGCAGCTCTCAGGGCTTGGGCAATCAGCCCCAGCATTTT.

V and J are TRBV5-1 and TRBJ2-7; TRBD1 matches 9 bases. The germline V gene has CDR1 SGHRS and CDR2 YFSETQ. Trimming cost V 4 bases and J 5 bases; bases outside gene matches: 7. The CDR3 extends over 14 amino acids. This CDR3 reads CASSLRTGVNEQYF. The CDR3 nucleotides read TGCGCCAGCAGCCTAAGGACAGGGGTGAACGAGCAGTACTTC.

The genes are TRBV12-2 and TRBJ2-5; no DNA check was done on the table's D call, TRBD2. TRBV12-2 is deemed a pseudogene. The CDR3 has 12 amino acids. The CDR3, as DNA: TGTGCAGGGGGGGGCGGCCAAGAGACCCAGTACTTC. This sequence encodes CAGGGGQETQYF.

The chain couples TRBV9 to TRBJ1-1, with 8 bases identical to TRBD1. Germline lookup yields CDR1 SGDLS and CDR2 YYNGEE. V shed 3 bases, J shed 3 bases, and the junction held 7 bases outside the gene matches. This CDR3 has 15 residues. CDR3 amino acids: CASSADRGRDTEAFF. The CDR3 nucleotides are TGTGCCAGCAGCGCCGACAGGGGAAGGGACACTGAAGCTTTCTTT.

The genes are TRBV18 and TRBJ1-4, with D possibly TRBD1 on 6 matching bases. Germline V gene lookup returns CDR1 KGHSH and CDR2 LQKENI. This CDR3 is built from 14 residues. V was shortened by 1 base and J by 6 bases, with 9 bases between the two germline ends. CDR3 residues: CASSPQGGDEKLFF. The DNA for the CDR3 is TGTGCCAGCTCACCACAAGGGGGGGATGAAAAACTGTTTTTT.

CDR3 protein: CASSREVPEAFF. The CDR3 region has the DNA TGTGCCAGCTCCAGGGAGGTGCCTGAAGCTTTCTTT. V usage is TRBV7-8 and J usage is TRBJ1-1, with D possibly TRBD1 on 5 matching bases. CDR1 and CDR2 from the germline V gene are SGHVS and FQNEAQ. The V and J ends lost 8 bases and 6 bases respectively, with 13 bases between them. The CDR3 runs to 12 residues.

This chain connects TRBV9 to TRBJ2-2; maybe TRBD1 (6 bases). Germline loops: CDR1 SGDLS, CDR2 YYNGEE. Trimming removed 4 bases from V and 5 bases from J, with 18 bases in between. The CDR3 length is 16 residues. The CDR3 reads CASSQTQGTQTGELFF. The CDR3 DNA is TGTGCCAGCAGCCAGACGCAGGGGACCCAGACCGGGGAGCTGTTTTTT.

This clone has a single count. This chain uses TRBV7-2 with TRBJ1-3, with 7 bases fitting TRBD1. CDR1 SGHTA and CDR2 FQGNSA come from the germline V gene. There are 14 residues in the CDR3. V trimming: 5 bases; J trimming: 3 bases; junction bases outside the gene matches: 4. The CDR3 region is CASSPGTVGNTIYF. CDR3 DNA: TGTGCCAGCAGCCCCGGGACAGTTGGAAACACCATATATTTT.

The chain combines TRBV9 with TRBJ1-5; TRBD1 matches 7 bases. V shed 0 bases, J shed 6 bases, and the junction held 12 bases outside the gene matches. The CDR3 contains 17 residues. Germline loops: CDR1 SGDLS, CDR2 YYNGEE. The CDR3 is CASSVEKGSGGSQPQHF. The CDR3 DNA reads TGTGCCAGCAGCGTAGAGAAGGGGTCAGGGGGTTCTCAGCCCCAGCATTTT.

The chain couples TRBV11-2 to TRBJ2-1, with 8 nucleotides matching TRBD2. Germline CDR1 is SGHAT and CDR2 is FQNNGV. This CDR3 is built from 15 residues. The V segment lost 1 base and the J segment 5 bases; nucleotides outside the gene matches: 4. The CDR3 protein is CASSLAQLADNEQFF. Written as DNA, the CDR3 is TGTGCCAGCAGCTTAGCCCAACTAGCGGACAATGAGCAGTTCTTC. Variable domain in full (rest from reference TRBV11-2 and TRBJ2-1): EAGVAQSPRYKIIEKRQSVAFWCNPISGHATLYWYQQILGQGPKLLIQFQNNGVVDDSQLPKDRFSAERLKGVDSTLKIQPAKLEDSAVYLCASSLAQLADNEQFFGPGTRLTVL.

V gene TRBV29-1 combines with J gene TRBJ2-7; D perhaps matches TRBD1 (6 bases). Looked up from germline, CDR1 is SQVTM and CDR2 is ANQGSEA. The length of the CDR3 is 12 residues. The V end lost 7 bases, the J end lost 2 bases, and 12 bases lay between the germline ends. The CDR3 coding sequence is TGCAGCGCTGGACAGAACACCTACGAGCAGTACTTC. Amino acids: CSAGQNTYEQYF.

This rearrangement joins TRBV5-4 to TRBJ1-1; the match to TRBD1 covers 7 bases. There are 14 residues in the CDR3. Trimming at V came to 4 bases and at J to 5 bases, leaving 8 bases not matched to a gene. Germline V CDR1 and CDR2: SGHNT, YYREEE (reference sequence). The CDR3 DNA reads TGTGCCAGCAGCACTGGGACAGCGTTTACTGAAGCTTTCTTT. This gives the protein CASSTGTAFTEAFF. The whole variable domain, remainder taken from reference TRBV5-4 and TRBJ1-1, is ETGVTQSPTHLIKTRGQQVTLRCSSQSGHNTVSWYQQALGQGPQFIFQYYREEENGRGNFPPRFSGLQFPNYSSELNVNALELDDSALYLCASSTGTAFTEAFFGQGTRLTVV.

The chain has TRBV28 and TRBJ2-7; D gene unclear. CDR1 MDHEN and CDR2 SYDVKM come from the germline V gene. V lost 6 bases, J lost 0 bases, and 9 bases lay in between. This CDR3 is built from 13 residues. The CDR3 DNA reads as TGTGCCAGCAGCCCGAGCCCCTCCTACGAGCAGTACTTC. It is translated as CASSPSPSYEQYF.

The rearrangement joins TRBV9 to TRBJ2-7, with 7 bases fitting TRBD1. Germline trimming cut 0 bases from V and 2 bases from J; bases unmatched to any gene: 2. Per germline, CDR1 SGDLS and CDR2 YYNGEE. CDR3 length: 14 amino acids. In DNA form, the CDR3 reads TGTGCCAGCAGCGTAGGGCAGGGGGCCTACGAGCAGTACTTC. It yields the protein CASSVGQGAYEQYF.